The 21 T cell receptor beta chains given below trace back to one sample, sequenced in a study of blood T cell repertoires in COVID-19. Assay: immunoSEQ multiplex PCR; the TCRdb copy retains only in-frame clones and omits some. The sample shows 250,000 or so clones, around 87% of them seen only once. The sequenced sample was peripheral blood. All receptors derive from a woman between 40 and 55 years old who had recovered from COVID-19.

A few counts support this clone. The rearrangement joins TRBV19 to TRBJ1-6, with D maybe TRBD1 (5 bases). Trimming cost V 6 bases and J 9 bases, with 18 bases left between them. The germline gives CDR1 LNHDA, CDR2 SQIVND (reference sequence). CDR3 length: 15 amino acids. DNA for the CDR3: TGTGCCAGTAGCACGGGGGTATATGGTCTTTCACCCCTCCACTTT. Its protein product is CASSTGVYGLSPLHF.

The chain couples TRBV4-1 to TRBJ2-7, with TRBD1 matching 12 bases. V dropped 1 base and J dropped 6; count of bases not matched to a gene: 16. This CDR3 contains 19 residues. CDR1 MGHRA and CDR2 YSYEKL come from the germline V gene. CDR3 bases: TGCGCCAGCAGCCAAGCCCAGGGACAGGGGGCCCTCGCGGGAGGCGAGCAGTACTTC. Protein: CASSQAQGQGALAGGEQYF.

This chain uses TRBV4-1 with TRBJ1-1; 9 bases align to TRBD1. The CDR3 spans 14 residues. Germline V lookup: CDR1 MGHRA, CDR2 YSYEKL. V lost 3 bases, J lost 6 bases, and 5 bases stayed unmatched. The CDR3 is CASSHRDRVSEAFF. The CDR3 coding sequence is TGCGCCAGCAGCCACCGGGACAGGGTCTCTGAAGCTTTCTTT.

The rearrangement uses TRBV27 and TRBJ2-1; tentatively, D is TRBD2 (7 bases). CDR1 and CDR2 (germline): MNHEY, SMNVEV (reference sequence). The CDR3 sequence is 16 residues long. Between the trimmed V and J ends, which lost 7 bases and 0 bases, there was a span of 16 bases. The CDR3 reads CASTNHREGSYNEQFF. CDR3 DNA: TGTGCCAGCACCAACCACAGGGAGGGCTCCTACAATGAGCAGTTCTTC.

The chain joins TRBV5-1 to TRBJ2-5; 8 bases are a match to TRBD2. The ends lost 1 base at V and 0 bases at J; junction bases unmatched: 5. The CDR3 loop spans 16 amino acids. CDR1 is SGHRS and CDR2 is YFSETQ in the germline V gene. The CDR3 sequence: CASSLYTSGHQETQYF. DNA for the CDR3: TGCGCCAGCAGCTTGTATACTAGCGGCCACCAAGAGACCCAGTACTTC.

CDR3 sequence: CASSGGTGWGEQYF. Here the CDR3 DNA reads TGTGCCAGCAGTGGGGGGACAGGGTGGGGCGAGCAGTACTTC. The rearrangement joins TRBV25-1 to TRBJ2-7; TRBD1 matches 9 bases. The CDR3 consists of 14 residues. Germline V gene lookup returns CDR1 MGHDK and CDR2 SYGVNS. J was trimmed by 6 bases and V by 4 bases; bases with no gene match: 7.

CDR3 in DNA: TGCGCCAGCAGCCCCATAAACGGGGATACGCAGTATTTT. This encodes CASSPINGDTQYF. The chain employs TRBV4-1 and TRBJ2-3; D uncertain. V was trimmed by 4 bases and J by 6 bases, leaving 11 bases between them. CDR3 length: 13 amino acids. The germline V gene has CDR1 MGHRA and CDR2 YSYEKL.

The chain uses TRBV27 and TRBJ1-1, with D possibly matching TRBD1 (5 bases). The germline V and J ends were trimmed by 1 base and 0 bases, with 9 bases remaining between them. The CDR3 runs 15 residues. Germline CDR1 reads MNHEY; CDR2 reads SMNVEV (reference sequence). The CDR3 loop is CASSLYGGMNTEAFF. CDR3 coding DNA: TGTGCCAGCAGTTTATATGGGGGGATGAACACTGAAGCTTTCTTT.

The chain couples TRBV2 to TRBJ2-7; 7 bases map to TRBD1. The length of the CDR3 is 13 residues. With 4 bases clipped from V and 6 bases from J, the junction kept 6 bases outside the gene matches. Germline-derived CDR1 and CDR2 are SNHLY and FYNNEI. CDR3 sequence: CASSGRQGSEQYF. CDR3 DNA: TGTGCCAGCAGTGGCCGACAGGGCTCCGAGCAGTACTTC.

This clone was seen once. The chain carries TRBV27 and TRBJ2-7; D perhaps matches TRBD1 (6 bases). V was clipped by 6 bases and J by 0 bases, with 18 bases between them. This CDR3 has 16 residues. CDR1 is MNHEY, CDR2 SMNVEV, per germline (reference sequence). This chain's CDR3 is CASSSRRAGASYEQYF. In nucleotides, the CDR3 is TGTGCCAGCAGCTCTAGAAGGGCAGGGGCCTCCTACGAGCAGTACTTC.

The V call is TRBV3-1 (or the pseudogene TRBV3-2), the J call TRBJ1-2; TRBD1 matches at 8 bases. Germline loops: CDR1 LGHDT, CDR2 YNNKEL (reference sequence). The length of the CDR3 is 18 residues. V dropped 2 bases and J dropped 0; count of bases not matched to a gene: 11. CDR3 nucleotides: TGTGCCAGCAGCCAACCCTGGGACACAGGGGGGCCTAACTATGGCTACACCTTC. Its protein is CASSQPWDTGGPNYGYTF.

The chain uses TRBV5-4 and TRBJ2-7, with 8 bases identical to TRBD1. CDR1 is SGHNT and CDR2 is YYREEE in the germline V gene (reference sequence). The CDR3 runs 13 residues. V lost 4 bases to trimming and J lost 6 bases; unmatched junction nucleotides: 6. CDR3 protein: CASSMTGVGEQYF. For the CDR3, the DNA is TGTGCCAGCAGCATGACAGGGGTGGGCGAGCAGTACTTC.

The gene calls are TRBV7-6 and TRBJ1-1, with D tentatively TRBD1 (6 bases). The CDR3 spans 14 residues. Germline CDR1 and CDR2: SGHVS and FNYEAQ. Trimming shortened V by 5 bases and J by 1 base, and 11 bases separated the two germline ends. CDR3 sequence: CASSPGQGNTEAFF. The DNA for the CDR3 is TGTGCCAGCAGCCCGGGACAAGGGAACACTGAAGCTTTCTTT.

This clone appeared a few times. The rearrangement uses TRBV5-1 and TRBJ1-2; the match to TRBD1 covers 7 bases. CDR3 length: 16 residues. The J segment lost 4 bases and the V segment lost 4 bases, leaving 13 bases of the junction unmatched. The germline V gene encodes CDR1 SGHRS and CDR2 YFSETQ. In nucleotides, the CDR3 is TGCGCCAGCAGCGCCTCACCCGGGACAGAGGTCTATGGCTACACCTTC. Translation gives CASSASPGTEVYGYTF. The complete variable domain, with remaining parts taken from reference TRBV5-1 and TRBJ1-2, reads KAGVTQTPRYLIKTRGQQVTLSCSPISGHRSVSWYQQTPGQGLQFLFEYFSETQRNKGNFPGRFSGRQFSNSRSEMNVSTLELGDSALYLCASSASPGTEVYGYTFGSGTRLTVV.

This clone was recorded many times. The chain is built from TRBV4-3 and TRBJ2-2, with 9 positions matching TRBD1. The CDR3 totals 16 residues. The ends lost 5 bases at V and 4 bases at J; junction bases unmatched: 8. Per germline, CDR1 LGHNA and CDR2 YSLEER. The CDR3 spells CASSDAGTGPTGELFF. The CDR3 region has the DNA TGCGCCAGCAGCGACGCCGGGACAGGGCCCACCGGGGAGCTGTTTTTT.

The V and J genes are TRBV4-3 and TRBJ1-6, with TRBD1 matching over 9 bases. Germline assignment: CDR1 LGHNA and CDR2 YSLEER. V dropped 2 bases and J dropped 5; count of bases not matched to a gene: 7. The CDR3 has 17 amino acids. The CDR3 DNA follows: TGCGCCAGCAGCCAACTACAAGGACAGGGGAATAATTCACCCCTCCACTTT. This translates into CASSQLQGQGNNSPLHF.

The chain combines TRBV4-3 with TRBJ2-7; 13 nucleotides align to TRBD2. CDR1 and CDR2 from the germline V gene are LGHNA and YSLEER. V lost 3 bases and J lost 5; bases outside the gene matches: 4. The CDR3 covers 15 residues. CDR3 amino acids: CASSHGLAGADEQYF. In DNA form, the CDR3 reads TGCGCCAGCAGCCACGGACTAGCGGGAGCAGACGAGCAGTACTTC.

The V call is TRBV4-3, the J call TRBJ2-1; unclear D gene. CDR3 length equals 16 residues. CDR1 is LGHNA, CDR2 YSLEER, per germline. V shed 4 bases and J shed 5 bases, with 18 bases lying between them. CDR3 sequence (DNA): TGCGCCAGCAGCCTTACCTACTCGATCCTCGACAATGAGCAGTTCTTC. Its protein product is CASSLTYSILDNEQFF.

The genes are TRBV20-1 and TRBJ1-1; D is undetermined. The V end lost 2 bases, the J end lost 1 base, and 2 bases lay between the germline ends. Germline V gene data show CDR1 as DFQATT and CDR2 as SNEGSKA (reference sequence). CDR3 length: 11 amino acids. The DNA for the CDR3 is TGCAGTGCTAGACAGAACACTGAAGCTTTCTTT. Its translation: CSARQNTEAFF.

The chain uses TRBV6-2 or TRBV6-3 and TRBJ2-1, with TRBD1 as a possible D gene (5 bases). Looked up from germline, CDR1 is MNHEY and CDR2 is SVGEGT. This CDR3 spans 15 amino acids. Trimming shortened V by 6 bases and J by 7 bases, and 19 bases separated the two germline ends. CDR3 DNA: TGTGCCAGCAGCCCCCGTATGCAGGGAAGGAATGAGCAGTTCTTC. Translated, it gives CASSPRMQGRNEQFF.

The chain uses TRBV5-1 and TRBJ2-2, with 10 bases identical to TRBD1. CDR1 is SGHRS and CDR2 is YFSETQ in the germline V gene. CDR3 length: 13 amino acids. Trimming cost V 7 bases and J 6 bases; bases outside gene matches: 3. The CDR3 DNA reads as TGCGCCAGCGGGGACAGGGGAGCCGGGGAGCTGTTTTTT. Its protein product is CASGDRGAGELFF.